Listed below are T cell receptor beta chains from one sample, sequenced in a study of blood T cell repertoires in COVID-19. Libraries were prepared by immunoSEQ multiplex PCR; TCRdb keeps only in-frame clonotypes and omits some of them. The table has approximately 34,000 clones, 75% to 90% seen once. The sample taken for sequencing was peripheral blood. The receptor set was obtained from a woman aged 65 to 85 with acute or convalescent COVID-19. Both conserved end residues are part of each CDR3. The D gene is left open where the match is weak. Rows may omit the clone size; those that give it use once, few, many or a size class.

j_call | d_call | v_call | clone_size | cdr3_nt | cdr3_aa
TRBJ1-5 | - | TRBV19 | - | TGTGCCAGTACGAGTGGGGGCGCGGAGGATCAGCCCCAGCATTTT | CASTSGGAEDQPQHF
TRBJ2-1 | TRBD2 | TRBV12-3/TRBV12-4 | - | TGTGCCAGCAGTTTACGGGGGGATGAGCAGTTCTTC | CASSLRGDEQFF
TRBJ2-1 | TRBD2 | TRBV3-1/TRBV3-2 | once | TGTGCCAGCAGAAAGACACTAGCGAGGGACAATGAGCAGTTCTTC | CASRKTLARDNEQFF
TRBJ2-2 | TRBD1 | TRBV3-1/TRBV3-2 | - | TGTGCCAGCAGCCAAGCGACAGGGGCGGACACCGGGGAGCTGTTTTTT | CASSQATGADTGELFF
TRBJ2-4 | TRBD2 | TRBV6-5 | - | TGTGCCATCCGACTAGCCTGGGTAGGCAAAAACATTCAGTACTTC | CAIRLAWVGKNIQYF
TRBJ1-4 | - | TRBV10-3 | few | TGTGCCATCGGAAGGGGCGCTAATGAAAAACTGTTTTTT | CAIGRGANEKLFF
TRBJ2-5 | - | TRBV7-2 | - | TGTGCCAGCAGCTTAGGGTTGGAGGAGTACGGGACCCAGTACTTC | CASSLGLEEYGTQYF
TRBJ2-3 | TRBD2 | TRBV5-1 | once | TGCGCCAGCAGCTTGGTGGGGGGAGGGACAGATACGCAGTATTTT | CASSLVGGGTDTQYF
TRBJ1-4 | TRBD1 | TRBV28 | - | TGTGCCAGCAGCGTGACAGGGGGTGAAAAACTGTTTTTT | CASSVTGGEKLFF
TRBJ1-3 | - | TRBV5-6 | - | TGTGCCAGCAGCCCAGGAACAGGGTTGGCTGGAAACACCATATATTTT | CASSPGTGLAGNTIYF
TRBJ2-7 | - | TRBV6-5 | - | TGTGCCAGCAGTTATGCGCTTCTAGGACTCCCGCACGAGCAGTACTTC | CASSYALLGLPHEQYF
TRBJ1-1 | - | TRBV23-1 | once | TGCGCCAGCAGTCAATCGCGGGGAAATGAAGCTTTCTTT | CASSQSRGNEAFF
TRBJ1-1 | - | TRBV18 | - | TGTGCCAGCTCAGTACGCCGGGGATCGAACACTGAAGCTTTCTTT | CASSVRRGSNTEAFF
TRBJ2-1 | - | TRBV4-1 | - | TGCGCCAGCAGCCAAGAGAGGTGGGGCCAGGGGCCTTACAATGAGCAGTTCTTC | CASSQERWGQGPYNEQFF
TRBJ2-3 | TRBD2 | TRBV7-6 | - | TGTGCCAGCCGCGCTAGCGGGGGGACAGATACGCAGTATTTT | CASRASGGTDTQYF
TRBJ1-2 | - | TRBV12-3/TRBV12-4 | - | TGTGCCAGCAGAGACAAGAACTATGGCTACACCTTC | CASRDKNYGYTF
TRBJ2-3 | - | TRBV19 | - | TGTGCCAGTAGTATGGGACTCGGGGCGGCCACAGATACGCAGTATTTT | CASSMGLGAATDTQYF